Listed here are 10 T cell receptor beta chains from one sample, sequenced in a study of shared clonotypes between healthy human individuals. Libraries were prepared by immunoSEQ multiplex PCR; TCRdb keeps only in-frame clonotypes and omits some of them. The table has about 980,000 clones, approximately 76% seen once. The material sequenced was memory CD4+ T cells sorted from blood. Described subset: CD45RA-negative fraction. These TCRs come from a man younger than 30 in good health.

The V and J genes are TRBV15 and TRBJ2-6; D is unresolved. Germline CDR1 reads LNHNV; CDR2 reads YYDKDF (reference sequence). V dropped 1 base and J dropped 0 bases, with 16 bases sitting between them. The CDR3 has 19 residues. The CDR3 here is CATSRALWAAVSGANVLTF. In DNA form, the CDR3 reads TGTGCCACCAGCAGAGCACTTTGGGCTGCCGTCTCTGGGGCCAACGTCCTGACTTTC.

This clone was seen a few times. The chain couples TRBV18 to TRBJ1-4; 9 bases fit TRBD1. Germline values: CDR1 KGHSH, CDR2 LQKENI. V gave up 2 bases and J gave up 4 bases; unmatched junction bases: 2. This CDR3 spans 15 amino acids. This CDR3 is CASSPGQGFNEKLFF. CDR3 in DNA: TGTGCCAGCTCACCAGGACAGGGGTTTAATGAAAAACTGTTTTTT.

The chain is built from TRBV4-1 and TRBJ2-7, with 11 positions matching TRBD2. The CDR3 is 16 amino acids. Looked up from germline, CDR1 is MGHRA and CDR2 is YSYEKL. J lost 0 bases, V lost 3 bases, and 4 bases had no gene match. The CDR3 is CASSQTTSGNSYEQYF. CDR3 nucleotide sequence: TGCGCCAGCAGCCAGACGACTAGCGGGAACTCCTACGAGCAGTACTTC.

The rearrangement links TRBV2 to TRBJ2-3; unclear D gene. Germline V gives CDR1 SNHLY, CDR2 FYNNEI. The V and J ends lost 6 bases and 2 bases respectively, with 6 bases between them. The CDR3 is 12 amino acids. CDR3 coding DNA: TGTGCCAGCAGCTTCTCCACAGATACGCAGTATTTT. This translates into CASSFSTDTQYF.

The chain combines TRBV28 with TRBJ2-3, with D perhaps matching TRBD1 or TRBD2 (5 bases each). The CDR3 runs to 14 residues. CDR1 and CDR2 from the germline V gene are MDHEN and SYDVKM. With 9 bases removed from V and 1 base from J, the gap between germline ends came to 14 bases. In DNA, the CDR3 is TGTGCCAGTCGTTTCAGGGACGGCACAGATACGCAGTATTTT. It is translated as CASRFRDGTDTQYF.

The gene calls are TRBV2 and TRBJ2-1; tentative D call: TRBD2 (6 bases). Germline-derived CDR1 and CDR2 are SNHLY and FYNNEI. V was trimmed by 5 bases and J by 13 bases, leaving 12 bases between them. This CDR3 comprises 11 residues. CDR3 coding DNA: TGTGCCAGCAGTCTGGGGGGTATTCAGTTCTTC. Translated: CASSLGGIQFF.

The genes are TRBV28 and TRBJ1-1; D perhaps matches TRBD1 (5 bases). This CDR3 is 13 amino acids long. V lost 5 bases and J lost 7, with 14 bases in between. Germline loops: CDR1 MDHEN, CDR2 SYDVKM. This CDR3 is CASSLWGFREAFF. CDR3 DNA: TGTGCCAGCAGTCTGTGGGGGTTTCGTGAAGCTTTCTTT.

The genes are TRBV5-6 and TRBJ1-5; maybe TRBD1 (5 bases). CDR3 length equals 16 residues. Germline V gives CDR1 SGHDT, CDR2 YYEEEE. V lost 4 bases to trimming and J lost 0 bases, with 14 bases between them. In DNA, the CDR3 is TGTGCCAGCAGCCAGGGACCTCCTCCTAGCAATCAGCCCCAGCATTTT. It specifies CASSQGPPPSNQPQHF.

The rearrangement links TRBV7-9 to TRBJ1-4; 7 nucleotides line up with TRBD1. In germline, CDR1 is SEHNR, CDR2 FQNEAQ (reference sequence). Trimming at V came to 5 bases and at J to 0 bases, leaving 3 bases not matched to a gene. The CDR3 extends over 15 amino acids. As DNA, the CDR3 is TGTGCCAGCAGCAAGACAGGGACAACTAATGAAAAACTGTTTTTT. Protein product: CASSKTGTTNEKLFF.

V is TRBV11-2 and J is TRBJ1-3; TRBD1 agrees at 7 bases. The CDR3 covers 15 residues. CDR1 is SGHAT, CDR2 FQNNGV, per germline. With V trimmed by 5 bases and J by 0 bases, 4 bases remained unmatched. The CDR3 bases are TGTGCCAGCAGCAAACAGGGGTACTCTGGAAACACCATATATTTT. It is translated as CASSKQGYSGNTIYF.